This T cell receptor (beta chain) was captured by sequencing in a study of identical twins. Study-level findings and limits: Modeled out-of-frame TCR alpha sharing in monozygotic twins fell below observed levels. Conclusions leaned on cross-sectional statistical analysis and did not track the same donors over time. Insertions were fewer in abundant cord blood beta clonotypes, whereas memory repertoires showed none of this pattern.

CDR1 and CDR2 (germline): MGHDK, SYGVNS. Trimming took 4 bases from V and 6 from J; bases not matched to a gene: 9. The CDR3 covers 17 residues. This clonotype has just a few counts. No antigen is known for it. TCRdb re-called the 5' RACE reads with MiXCR, one entry per CDR3 protein. The sample holds 350,000 to 450,000 distinct CDR3 sequences, around a sixth seen once. All donors were healthy, and all were Caucasian. The receptor was isolated from a man aged 50-59 years in good health. Material: naive T cells sorted from blood. This chain joins TRBV25-1 and TRBJ2-1, with 13 bases fitting TRBD2. DNA of the CDR3: TGTGCCAGCAGTGTCGGTCCGGGACTAGCGGGATTCAATGAGCAGTTCTTC. Protein product: CASSVGPGLAGFNEQFF.